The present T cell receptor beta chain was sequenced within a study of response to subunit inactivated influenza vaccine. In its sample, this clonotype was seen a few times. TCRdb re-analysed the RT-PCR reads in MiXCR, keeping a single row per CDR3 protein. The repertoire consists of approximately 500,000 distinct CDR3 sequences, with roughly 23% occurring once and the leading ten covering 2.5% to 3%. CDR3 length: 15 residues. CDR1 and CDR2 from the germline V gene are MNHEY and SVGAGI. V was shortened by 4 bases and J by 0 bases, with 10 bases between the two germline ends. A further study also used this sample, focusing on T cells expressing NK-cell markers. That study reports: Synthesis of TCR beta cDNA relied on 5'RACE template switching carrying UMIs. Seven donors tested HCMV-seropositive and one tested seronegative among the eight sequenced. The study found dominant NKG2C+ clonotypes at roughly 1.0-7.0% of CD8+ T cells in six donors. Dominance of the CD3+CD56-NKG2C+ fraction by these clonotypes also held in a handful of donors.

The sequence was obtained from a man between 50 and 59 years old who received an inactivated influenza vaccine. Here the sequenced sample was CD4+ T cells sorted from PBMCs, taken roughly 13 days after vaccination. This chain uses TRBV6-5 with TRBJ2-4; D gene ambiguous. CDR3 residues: CASSSPDLAKNIQYF. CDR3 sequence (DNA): TGTGCCAGCAGTTCCCCGGACCTAGCCAAAAACATTCAGTACTTC.